The T cell receptor (beta chain) described here comes from a study of T-cell reconstitution after alpha-beta-depleted transplantation in children. V gave up 5 bases and J gave up 7 bases; unmatched junction bases: 16. Germline V CDR1 and CDR2: MNHEY, SMNVEV (reference sequence). This CDR3 is 17 amino acids long. Remarks on this clonotype: Its matching antigen is unknown.

Whole-study findings and limits: Fresh T-cell production supplied most of the T-cell counts and diversity seen one year after transplant. Several hundred expanded graft clones reportedly gave rise to the alpha-beta T cells present about two months after transplant. Surviving thymic progenitors and recipient T cells were the source of high TCRbeta diversity at day 60 in some patients.

TCRbeta library construction was performed incorporating unique molecular identifiers. Using its own MiXCR run on the PCR reads, TCRdb lists one record per CDR3 protein. Counted here are about 600,000 distinct CDR3 sequences, 10% to 15% occurring once; the ten biggest clones make up 2% to 2.5%. The clonotype was recovered from a male patient under 18 who had a stem cell transplant for acute myeloid leukemia, so the T cells may come from the graft donor. The chain employs TRBV27 and TRBJ2-1; 8 positions match TRBD2. Specimen: PBMCs, mostly from graft donor cells, collected 360 days after TCRalphabeta/CD19-depleted stem cell transplant. In DNA, the CDR3 is TGTGCCAGCAGTCCACTCACTCCCGGGAGGGTAGAGAATGAGCAGTTCTTC. Amino acid sequence: CASSPLTPGRVENEQFF.